The rows below give T cell receptor beta chains drawn from one sample of a study of blood T cell repertoires in COVID-19. TCRdb's table, derived via immunoSEQ multiplex PCR, lists solely in-frame clones and lacks some. The sample lists roughly 230,000 clones, approximately 82% occurring once. The specimen sequenced was peripheral blood. Receptors were obtained from a man aged 35-49 years with active or convalescent COVID-19. Both conserved end residues are part of each CDR3. The D gene is left open where the match is weak. Expanded clones are given a class, and other clones once, few, many or no size at all.

v_call: TRBV2; j_call: TRBJ1-1; d_call: TRBD1; clone_size: NA; cdr3_nt: TGTGCCAGCAGAATCACAGGGGGACTCGGTGAAGCTTTCTTT; cdr3_aa: CASRITGGLGEAFF
v_call: TRBV30; j_call: TRBJ2-1; d_call: NA; clone_size: NA; cdr3_nt: TGTGCCTGGAGTGTACGGTGGGAGCAGTTCTTC; cdr3_aa: CAWSVRWEQFF
v_call: TRBV5-8; j_call: TRBJ1-5; d_call: TRBD1; clone_size: NA; cdr3_nt: TGTGCCAGCAGCCCTGGACAGGGGGGCAATCAGCCCCAGCATTTT; cdr3_aa: CASSPGQGGNQPQHF
v_call: TRBV28; j_call: TRBJ1-2; d_call: NA; clone_size: few; cdr3_nt: TGTGCCAGCGATGGAGAGCCAAGAACTGGCTACACCTTC; cdr3_aa: CASDGEPRTGYTF
v_call: TRBV6-1; j_call: TRBJ1-6; d_call: NA; clone_size: NA; cdr3_nt: TGTGCCAGCAGTGTTCTCCCGGCAGGGACCTATAATTCACCCCTCCACTTT; cdr3_aa: CASSVLPAGTYNSPLHF
v_call: TRBV12-3/TRBV12-4; j_call: TRBJ2-2; d_call: NA; clone_size: NA; cdr3_nt: TGTGCCAGCGGGGGGGCGGGCACCGGGGAGCTGTTTTTT; cdr3_aa: CASGGAGTGELFF
v_call: TRBV5-6; j_call: TRBJ2-7; d_call: NA; clone_size: NA; cdr3_nt: TGTGCCAGCAGCTTACAAGCGGCCTCCTACGAGCAGTACTTC; cdr3_aa: CASSLQAASYEQYF
v_call: TRBV7-9; j_call: TRBJ2-7; d_call: NA; clone_size: NA; cdr3_nt: TGTGCCAGCAGCTTAGACAGCCCCTACGAGCAGTACTTC; cdr3_aa: CASSLDSPYEQYF
v_call: TRBV11-3; j_call: TRBJ1-6; d_call: NA; clone_size: NA; cdr3_nt: TGTGCCAGCAGCTCCACAGGGTCTAATTCACCCCTCCACTTT; cdr3_aa: CASSSTGSNSPLHF
v_call: TRBV5-1; j_call: TRBJ1-1; d_call: NA; clone_size: NA; cdr3_nt: TGCGCCAGCAGCCCAGGGTCTTTAAACACTGAAGCTTTCTTT; cdr3_aa: CASSPGSLNTEAFF
v_call: TRBV25-1; j_call: TRBJ1-2; d_call: TRBD1; clone_size: NA; cdr3_nt: TGTGCCAGCAGTGACCCCATAAACCCGGACAGGGGGACTAACTTC; cdr3_aa: CASSDPINPDRGTNF
v_call: TRBV12-3/TRBV12-4; j_call: TRBJ2-5; d_call: NA; clone_size: NA; cdr3_nt: TGTGCCAGCAGTTTGTCGGGGCAAGAGACCCAGTACTTC; cdr3_aa: CASSLSGQETQYF
v_call: TRBV19; j_call: TRBJ1-2; d_call: NA; clone_size: NA; cdr3_nt: TGTGCCAGAGCGGGGAGTTATGGCTACACCTTC; cdr3_aa: CARAGSYGYTF
v_call: TRBV7-9; j_call: TRBJ1-4; d_call: TRBD1; clone_size: NA; cdr3_nt: TGTGCCAGCAGCGGCCCGACAGGGGCTAATGAAAAACTGTTTTTT; cdr3_aa: CASSGPTGANEKLFF
v_call: TRBV6-5; j_call: TRBJ2-7; d_call: TRBD2; clone_size: once; cdr3_nt: TGTGCCAGTCAACGTACTAGCGGGGGGACCTACGAGCAGTACTTC; cdr3_aa: CASQRTSGGTYEQYF
v_call: TRBV11-3; j_call: TRBJ2-7; d_call: TRBD1; clone_size: NA; cdr3_nt: TGTGCCAGCAGCTTTATCCTGAGACAGGGGGCAGGAGAGCAGTACTTC; cdr3_aa: CASSFILRQGAGEQYF
v_call: TRBV19; j_call: TRBJ2-1; d_call: NA; clone_size: NA; cdr3_nt: TGTGCCAGTAGTATAGACGGGAGCCCCGATGAGCAGTTCTTC; cdr3_aa: CASSIDGSPDEQFF
v_call: TRBV12-3/TRBV12-4; j_call: TRBJ2-7; d_call: NA; clone_size: NA; cdr3_nt: TGTGCCAGCAGTTTCGACAGTACCTACGAGCAGTACTTC; cdr3_aa: CASSFDSTYEQYF
v_call: TRBV19; j_call: TRBJ2-7; d_call: NA; clone_size: many; cdr3_nt: TGTGCCAGTAGTCAGCAGGGAACCTACGAGCAGTACTTC; cdr3_aa: CASSQQGTYEQYF
v_call: TRBV7-2; j_call: TRBJ2-5; d_call: TRBD2; clone_size: NA; cdr3_nt: TGTGCCAGCAGCTTAGGACTAGCGGGGGAGACCCAGTACTTC; cdr3_aa: CASSLGLAGETQYF
v_call: TRBV30; j_call: TRBJ2-7; d_call: NA; clone_size: NA; cdr3_nt: TGTGCCTGGCGGTATCCCCGACTACAGGGCGGGTCCTACGAGCAGTACTTC; cdr3_aa: CAWRYPRLQGGSYEQYF
v_call: TRBV30; j_call: TRBJ1-1; d_call: NA; clone_size: NA; cdr3_nt: TGTGCCTGGAGTGTTGTGGAGGGGTACACTGAAGCTTTCTTT; cdr3_aa: CAWSVVEGYTEAFF
v_call: TRBV27; j_call: TRBJ2-7; d_call: TRBD1; clone_size: once; cdr3_nt: TGTGCCAGCGGCGGTGCTGACAGGGCCTACGAGCAGTACTTC; cdr3_aa: CASGGADRAYEQYF
v_call: TRBV5-1; j_call: TRBJ2-3; d_call: TRBD2; clone_size: NA; cdr3_nt: TGCGCCAGCAGCCTGACTAGCGGAGCATACACAGATACGCAGTATTTT; cdr3_aa: CASSLTSGAYTDTQYF
v_call: TRBV6-6; j_call: TRBJ2-7; d_call: NA; clone_size: NA; cdr3_nt: TGTGCCAGCAGCTTACCGGGATCTAGGGAGCAGTACTTC; cdr3_aa: CASSLPGSREQYF